This T cell receptor (beta chain) was found in a study of vaccination effects on CD4 cells after COVID-19. Some clones are missing from TCRdb's copy, which holds only in-frame ones; the method was immunoSEQ multiplex PCR. The repertoire has tens of thousands of clones, about four fifths of them found once; the top ten carry about 5.8%. The CDR3 length is 15 residues. V gave up 4 bases and J gave up 9 bases; unmatched junction bases: 7. Germline values: CDR1 SGHRS, CDR2 YFSETQ. Sequencing was preceded by expansion of antigen-specific CD4+ T cells with viral peptide pools in the ViraFEST assay. Culturing for around 10 days preceded CD4+ T cell isolation. Every participant took two doses of the BNT162b2 or mRNA-1273 vaccine. People in the vaccine group had not been infected with SARS-CoV-2 before, and their nucleocapsid antibodies were negative. General study points: Late in the post-vaccination period, infection-induced and vaccine-induced clones underwent marked clonal contraction. Healthy vaccinees showed cross-reactivity with common cold coronaviruses in only 1 of 255 vaccine-induced clones.

This clone showed up just a few times. Its antigen is as yet unknown. Source: CD4+ T cells from PBMCs cultured with SARS-CoV-2 spike peptides, taken after COVID-19 vaccination. V usage is TRBV5-1 and J usage is TRBJ2-2; TRBD1 agrees at 12 bases. This clonotype was obtained from a human donor who received a COVID-19 vaccine. Some clones in this sample may be carry-over from other donors' samples. The CDR3 nucleotides are TGCGCCAGCAGCCCGGGACAGGGGGCGCAGAGGGAGCTGTTTTTT. Its translation: CASSPGQGAQRELFF.